This T cell receptor beta chain was captured in a study of OX40 agonist ivuxolimab in advanced cancers. Study background: The patients received agonistic anti-OX40 (CD134) antibody ivuxolimab. Past anti-PD-1, anti-PD-L1 or anti-CTLA-4 therapy was accepted, and approximately 40% had received some.

This table comes from immunoSEQ multiplex PCR, and its TCRdb copy is limited to in-frame clones, with some not included. The table shows about 58,000 clones, with 75% to 85% occurring only once. This CDR3 comprises 13 residues. Looked up from germline, CDR1 is SGHVS and CDR2 is FNYEAQ. Trimming pared 5 bases from V and 5 bases from J, leaving 9 bases between. Points on this clone: Its antigen is undetermined.

General observations from the study: Antigen specificity remained undetermined for the expanded peripheral T cells. With doses of 0.1 to 3.0 mg/kg, CD4+ and CD8+ blood T cells had undergone clonal expansion by week 6.

The sequenced sample was CD4+ or CD8+ T cells sorted from blood, obtained in a trial of the OX40 agonist ivuxolimab. This receptor was obtained from an adult with an advanced solid tumor such as melanoma, head and neck, liver or kidney cancer. The rearrangement joins TRBV7-6 to TRBJ2-2; D is perhaps TRBD1 (6 bases). The CDR3 loop reads CASSRGGTGELFF. The CDR3 DNA reads TGTGCCAGCAGCAGAGGGGGAACCGGGGAGCTGTTTTTT.